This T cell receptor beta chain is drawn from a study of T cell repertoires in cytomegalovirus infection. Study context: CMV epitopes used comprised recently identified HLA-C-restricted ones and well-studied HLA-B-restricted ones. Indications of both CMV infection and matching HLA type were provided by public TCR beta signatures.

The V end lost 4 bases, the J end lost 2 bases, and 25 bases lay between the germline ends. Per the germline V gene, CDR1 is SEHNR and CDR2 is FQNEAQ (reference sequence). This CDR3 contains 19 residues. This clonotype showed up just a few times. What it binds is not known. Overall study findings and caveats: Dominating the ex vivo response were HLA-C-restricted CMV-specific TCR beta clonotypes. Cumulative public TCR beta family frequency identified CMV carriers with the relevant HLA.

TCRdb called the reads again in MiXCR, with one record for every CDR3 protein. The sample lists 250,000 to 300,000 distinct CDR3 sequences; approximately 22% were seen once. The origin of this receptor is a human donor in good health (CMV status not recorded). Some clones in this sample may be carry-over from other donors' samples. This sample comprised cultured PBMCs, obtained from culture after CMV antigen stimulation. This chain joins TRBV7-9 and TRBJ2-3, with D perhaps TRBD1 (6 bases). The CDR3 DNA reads TGTGCCAGCAGCTCGACGGAGAACAAACATGGGGGCCTCACAGATACGCAGTATTTT. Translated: CASSSTENKHGGLTDTQYF. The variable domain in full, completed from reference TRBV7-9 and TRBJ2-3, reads DTGVSQNPRHKITKRGQNVTFRCDPISEHNRLYWYRQTLGQGPEFLTYFQNEAQLEKSRLLSDRFSAERPKGSFSTLEIQRTEQGDSAMYLCASSSTENKHGGLTDTQYFGPGTRLTVL.